The present entry profiles one T cell receptor beta chain with its context. After extraction with the RNeasy kit, roughly 0.45 to 1 ug of the RNA was reverse transcribed using random hexamers. TCR beta CDR3 was amplified by immunoSEQ covering 54 Vbeta and 13 Jbeta. MiXCR, applied by TCRdb to the immunoSEQ multiplex PCR reads, yields one record per CDR3 protein. Among 330,000 or so distinct CDR3 sequences, 85% were seen once, and the ten largest hold around 0.2%. The sample originates from a study of CD8 T cells in Susac syndrome. The CDR3 loop spans 15 amino acids. The germline V gene encodes CDR1 DFQATT and CDR2 SNEGSKA (reference sequence). V shed 5 bases and J shed 0 bases, with 16 bases lying between them. The sequenced target, TCR beta, came from blood CD8+ and CD4+ T cells. FACS was used to enrich TEMRA cells, whereas the CD8+ and CD4+ T cells were obtained by negative isolation.

The sample taken for sequencing was CD8+ T cells from PBMCs. The sequence was collected from a human donor with multiple sclerosis. The gene calls are TRBV20-1 and TRBJ1-1; D may be TRBD1 (6 bases). This CDR3 is CSAPPGHYMNTEAFF. The CDR3, as DNA: TGCAGTGCTCCACCGGGACACTATATGAACACTGAAGCTTTCTTT.